Following are 32 T cell receptor beta chains from one sample sequenced in a study of vaccination effects on CD4 cells after COVID-19. ViraFEST assay sequencing came after antigen-specific CD4+ T cells were expanded with viral peptide pools. Culture lasted over 9 days before CD4+ T cell isolation. Everyone in the study got two shots of either the BNT162b2 or mRNA-1273 vaccine. No antigen is known for these receptors. Sequenced by immunoSEQ multiplex PCR; TCRdb stores in-frame clones only, minus some. The sample includes some 34,000 clones, roughly 86% seen only once; the top ten take roughly 1.6%. Sample: CD4+ T cells from PBMCs cultured with HCoV-NL63 spike peptides, taken after COVID-19 vaccination. These receptors came from a human donor who received a COVID-19 vaccine. Some clones in this sample may be carry-over from other donors' samples.

This clone was recorded a few times. V gene TRBV12-5 combines with J gene TRBJ1-6, with D uncertain. The CDR3 length is 14 residues. V lost 1 base, J lost 7 bases, and 8 bases lay in between. Germline values: CDR1 LGHNT, CDR2 FRNRAP. For the CDR3, the DNA is TGTGCTAGTGGTTTGGGACAACCCAATTCACCCCTCCACTTT. Its protein is CASGLGQPNSPLHF.

The rearrangement joins TRBV9 to TRBJ2-5; D possibly uses TRBD1 or TRBD2 (6 bases each). V was clipped by 0 bases and J by 4 bases, with 13 bases between them. The CDR3 is 15 residues long. CDR1 and CDR2 from the germline V gene are SGDLS and YYNGEE. The DNA of the CDR3 is TGTGCCAGCAGCGTAGCTCCACAGGGAGGAGAGACCCAGTACTTC. Amino acids: CASSVAPQGGETQYF.

This rearrangement joins TRBV2 to TRBJ2-4; 11 bases line up with TRBD2. Germline trimming cut 6 bases from V and 0 bases from J; bases unmatched to any gene: 4. This CDR3 contains 16 residues. CDR1 and CDR2 (germline): SNHLY, FYNNEI. CDR3 bases: TGTGCCAGCAGCACTAGCGGGAGTTTAGCCAAAAACATTCAGTACTTC. This codes for CASSTSGSLAKNIQYF.

The chain has TRBV7-2 and TRBJ2-3, with D possibly being TRBD2 (6 bases). Germline lookup yields CDR1 SGHTA and CDR2 FQGNSA. Trimming took off 1 base at V and 6 bases at J, with 11 bases between the two ends. The CDR3 length is 14 residues. The CDR3 spells CASSLVGGDDTQYF. The CDR3 DNA follows: TGTGCCAGCAGCTTAGTAGGCGGGGATGATACGCAGTATTTT.

Only one count was recorded for this clone. The rearrangement joins TRBV5-1 to TRBJ2-1, with TRBD1 matching over 10 bases. This CDR3 spans 14 amino acids. Germline CDR1 SGHRS, CDR2 YFSETQ. After removal of 7 bases from V and 5 bases from J, the junction contained 6 bases not matched to a gene. CDR3 nucleotide sequence: TGCGCCAGCCGAAGGGGACAGGGGAACAATGAGCAGTTCTTC. Amino acid sequence: CASRRGQGNNEQFF.

The chain joins TRBV5-6 to TRBJ1-1; 7 bases are a match to TRBD1. CDR1 and CDR2 (germline): SGHDT, YYEEEE. The CDR3 totals 11 residues. Unmatched junction bases numbered 3, after V lost 7 bases and J lost 6 bases. CDR3: CASGRGPEAFF. The DNA for the CDR3 is TGTGCCAGCGGGAGGGGGCCTGAAGCTTTCTTT.

The J gene is TRBJ2-2, the V gene TRBV5-8; the D gene is possibly TRBD2 (5 bases). This CDR3 region has 18 residues. Germline lookup yields CDR1 SGHTS and CDR2 YDEGEE. Trimming stripped 1 base from V and 1 base from J, with 17 bases between. The CDR3 reads CASSLFPLAYRNTGELFF. As DNA, the CDR3 is TGTGCCAGCAGCTTGTTCCCATTAGCGTACCGGAACACCGGGGAGCTGTTTTTT.

The chain couples TRBV2 to TRBJ2-6; 10 nucleotides align to TRBD1. The CDR3 has 18 residues. Germline V CDR1 and CDR2: SNHLY, FYNNEI. J lost 0 bases, V lost 4 bases, and 6 bases had no gene match. In DNA form, the CDR3 reads TGTGCCAGCAGTGCCCGGGACAGGGGATCCTCTGGGGCCAACGTCCTGACTTTC. Translation gives CASSARDRGSSGANVLTF. Variable domain in full (rest from reference TRBV2 and TRBJ2-6): EPEVTQTPSHQVTQMGQEVILRCVPISNHLYFYWYRQILGQKVEFLVSFYNNEISEKSEIFDDQFSVERPDGSNFTLKIRSTKLEDSAMYFCASSARDRGSSGANVLTFGAGSRLTVL.

J is TRBJ2-3 and V is TRBV7-2; D might be TRBD1 (6 bases). Germline loops: CDR1 SGHTA, CDR2 FQGNSA. The CDR3 covers 13 residues. Deletions cut 11 bases from V and 4 bases from J, with 16 bases between. The DNA of the CDR3 is TGTGCCTCTGCGACAGGAACGGCAGATACGCAGTATTTT. It translates to CASATGTADTQYF.

V is TRBV12-3 or TRBV12-4 and J is TRBJ2-2; D perhaps matches TRBD1 (5 bases). The CDR3 runs to 13 residues. Deletions cut 5 bases from V and 8 bases from J, with 12 bases between. In DNA, the CDR3 is TGTGCCAGCAGTAGGACACGAACGGGGGAGCTGTTTTTT. This gives the protein CASSRTRTGELFF.

The chain has TRBV18 and TRBJ1-1; D is ambiguous. Trimming left V 1 base short and J 4 bases short, with 16 bases between. CDR1 and CDR2 from the germline V gene are KGHSH and LQKENI. This CDR3 spans 16 amino acids. CDR3 region: CASSPLKGSHSTEAFF. In nucleotides, the CDR3 is TGTGCCAGCTCACCACTTAAGGGTAGTCACAGCACTGAAGCTTTCTTT.

J is TRBJ2-5 and V is TRBV7-2; a weak D match, TRBD2 (5 bases). The length of the CDR3 is 19 residues. CDR1 and CDR2 (germline): SGHTA, FQGNSA. Trimming left V 2 bases short and J 1 base short, with 23 bases between. The CDR3 nucleotides are TGTGCCAGCAGCTTAACTAATAGGTGGCCTAGCAGTAGCCAAGAGACCCAGTACTTC. As protein: CASSLTNRWPSSSQETQYF.

V usage is TRBV3-1 (or the pseudogene TRBV3-2) and J usage is TRBJ2-5; 7 positions agree with TRBD2. With 4 bases clipped from V and 3 bases from J, the junction kept 8 bases outside the gene matches. Per the germline V gene, CDR1 is LGHDT and CDR2 is YNNKEL (reference sequence). The CDR3 length is 15 residues. The CDR3, as DNA: TGTGCCAGCAGCCTGTACTCTAGCGGAAAAGAGACCCAGTACTTC. This gives the protein CASSLYSSGKETQYF.

The genes are TRBV9 and TRBJ1-4; no clear D. V was pared by 2 bases and J by 1 base, with 9 bases between. Germline CDR1 is SGDLS and CDR2 is YYNGEE. The CDR3 runs to 15 residues. CDR3 coding DNA: TGTGCCAGCAGCGTTGACCTTGGAACTAATGAAAAACTGTTTTTT. As protein: CASSVDLGTNEKLFF.

The V and J genes are TRBV10-3 and TRBJ2-1, with 7 bases aligning to TRBD1. The CDR3 is 13 amino acids. V gave up 3 bases and J gave up 6 bases; unmatched junction bases: 2. In germline, CDR1 is ENHRY, CDR2 SYGVKD. DNA for the CDR3: TGTGCCATCAGTGACGGGACAGTCAATGAGCAGTTCTTC. Translation gives CAISDGTVNEQFF.

This clone showed up just a few times. The CDR3 region has the DNA TGTGCCAGCAGCTTGGGGACAACCGAGCAGTACGTC. Its protein is CASSLGTTEQYV. The rearrangement joins TRBV5-4 to TRBJ2-7, with D maybe TRBD1 (5 bases). The CDR3 loop spans 12 amino acids. V lost 0 bases, J lost 6 bases, and 7 bases lay in between. In germline, CDR1 is SGHNT, CDR2 YYREEE (reference sequence).

The J gene is TRBJ2-7, the V gene TRBV6-2 or TRBV6-3; D not resolved. The germline V gene has CDR1 MNHEY and CDR2 SVGEGT. V was cut by 2 bases and J by 5 bases, with 10 bases left in between. The CDR3 extends over 13 amino acids. The CDR3 DNA sequence: TGTGCCAGCAGTTACAAGGGATTCAACGAGCAGTACGTC. Residues: CASSYKGFNEQYV.

The chain carries TRBV4-1 and TRBJ1-2; no clear D gene. Trimming stripped 0 bases from V and 4 bases from J, with 12 bases between. Germline loops: CDR1 MGHRA, CDR2 YSYEKL. This CDR3 contains 15 residues. This chain's CDR3 is CASSQDSGFTYGYTF. DNA for the CDR3: TGCGCCAGCAGCCAAGATTCCGGTTTCACCTATGGCTACACCTTC.

The count of this clone is one. The gene calls are TRBV19 and TRBJ1-1; weak D call: TRBD1 (5 bases). The length of the CDR3 is 14 residues. V shed 1 base and J shed 3 bases, with 9 bases lying between them. Germline-derived CDR1 and CDR2 are LNHDA and SQIVND (reference sequence). This chain's CDR3 is CASSIAEGYTEAFF. DNA of the CDR3: TGTGCCAGTAGTATAGCAGAGGGGTACACTGAAGCTTTCTTT.

This clone has only a few counts. This chain connects TRBV5-1 to TRBJ2-6, with D possibly matching TRBD1 (6 bases). Germline V gene data show CDR1 as SGHRS and CDR2 as YFSETQ. V lost 1 base to trimming and J lost 4 bases, with 12 bases between them. The CDR3 extends over 16 amino acids. For the CDR3, the DNA is TGCGCCAGCAGCTTGTTGGGGGCGCGAGGGGCCAACGTCCTGACTTTC. Amino acid sequence: CASSLLGARGANVLTF.

This clone was seen just once. V is TRBV24-1 and J is TRBJ2-3, with D perhaps TRBD1 (5 bases). The CDR3 is 15 residues long. The germline V gene encodes CDR1 KGHDR and CDR2 SFDVKD. Trimming stripped 2 bases from V and 2 bases from J, with 10 bases between. The CDR3 spells CATSDSRVATDTQYF. DNA for the CDR3: TGTGCCACCAGTGATTCCAGGGTAGCCACAGATACGCAGTATTTT.

The genes are TRBV7-8 and TRBJ2-3; the D gene is possibly TRBD1 (5 bases). Germline values: CDR1 SGHVS, CDR2 FQNEAQ. V was cut by 2 bases and J by 8 bases, with 14 bases left in between. This CDR3 has 14 amino acids. The CDR3 loop is CASSLLQGPGTQYF. In DNA form, the CDR3 reads TGTGCCAGCAGCTTATTGCAGGGCCCAGGTACGCAGTATTTT.

The V call is TRBV7-2, the J call TRBJ2-2; D could derive from TRBD1 or TRBD2 (6 bases each). CDR1 and CDR2 from the germline V gene are SGHTA and FQGNSA. The V end lost 3 bases, the J end lost 6 bases, and 17 bases lay between the germline ends. The CDR3 is 16 residues long. CDR3 region: CASSLFSRGQSGELFF. The CDR3 region has the DNA TGTGCCAGCAGCTTGTTTTCCCGGGGGCAGTCCGGGGAGCTGTTTTTT.

The V and J genes are TRBV5-4 and TRBJ1-2; 7 bases align to TRBD1. There are 15 residues in the CDR3. Per germline, CDR1 SGHNT and CDR2 YYREEE (reference sequence). The V and J ends lost 3 bases and 2 bases, in that order; junction bases with no gene match: 7. The CDR3 region is CASSYRPGQNYGYTF. CDR3 nucleotides: TGTGCCAGCAGCTACAGGCCGGGACAGAACTATGGCTACACCTTC.

The J gene is TRBJ2-1, the V gene TRBV27, with D possibly being TRBD1 or TRBD2 (5 bases each). Trimming pared 5 bases from V and 6 bases from J, leaving 20 bases between. This CDR3 spans 16 amino acids. CDR1 MNHEY and CDR2 SMNVEV come from the germline V gene (reference sequence). The CDR3 protein is CASSNPGRRAFNEQFF. DNA of the CDR3: TGTGCCAGCAGTAACCCGGGACGGCGAGCCTTCAATGAGCAGTTCTTC.

The gene calls are TRBV7-2 and TRBJ2-3, with 8 bases that match TRBD2. The CDR3 consists of 16 residues. The trim removed 1 base at V and 5 bases at J, leaving 8 bases unmatched. The germline gives CDR1 SGHTA, CDR2 FQGNSA. The CDR3 sequence is CASSLVGRGDGDTQYF. The CDR3, as DNA: TGTGCCAGCAGCTTAGTAGGGCGGGGGGACGGAGATACGCAGTATTTT.

J is TRBJ1-2 and V is TRBV13; D is uncertain. The germline V gene has CDR1 PRHDT and CDR2 FYEKMQ (reference sequence). The CDR3 extends over 13 amino acids. V lost 1 base and J lost 6, with 9 bases in between. DNA for the CDR3: TGTGCCAGCAGCTTAGTTTCTGGGAATGGCTACACCTTC. Protein product: CASSLVSGNGYTF.

This clone was counted only a few times. The chain carries TRBV5-1 and TRBJ1-2; 10 bases agree with TRBD1. CDR1 and CDR2 from the germline V gene are SGHRS and YFSETQ. This CDR3 comprises 16 residues. With 3 bases clipped from V and 3 bases from J, the junction kept 8 bases outside the gene matches. CDR3 in DNA: TGCGCCAGCAGCTCGGGTGGGACAGGGGCCCACTATGGCTACACCTTC. This encodes CASSSGGTGAHYGYTF.

This sequence joins TRBV24-1 and TRBJ2-3; perhaps D is TRBD1 or TRBD2 (5 bases each). The germline V gene encodes CDR1 KGHDR and CDR2 SFDVKD. Between the trimmed V and J ends, which lost 4 bases and 2 bases, there was a span of 15 bases. The CDR3 runs 16 residues. CDR3: CATSEVGTRDTDTQYF. CDR3 bases: TGTGCCACCAGTGAAGTCGGGACGAGAGACACAGATACGCAGTATTTT.

J is TRBJ2-6 and V is TRBV4-3; D gene unclear. The V end lost 0 bases, the J end lost 5 bases, and 14 bases lay between the germline ends. Per the germline V gene, CDR1 is LGHNA and CDR2 is YSLEER. The CDR3 has 17 residues. The CDR3 sequence is CASSQDLNPHWANVLTF. CDR3 nucleotides: TGCGCCAGCAGCCAAGATCTTAACCCCCACTGGGCCAACGTCCTGACTTTC.

The rearrangement links TRBV18 to TRBJ1-5, with TRBD1 as a possible D gene (5 bases). Trimming pared 3 bases from V and 3 bases from J, leaving 9 bases between. The CDR3 is 14 residues long. Germline lookup yields CDR1 KGHSH and CDR2 LQKENI. CDR3 bases: TGTGCCAGCTCACCCGGGACTGTCAATCAGCCCCAGCATTTT. Translated, it gives CASSPGTVNQPQHF.

The chain has TRBV6-1 and TRBJ2-7; D remains unclear. V was trimmed by 2 bases and J by 1 base, leaving 12 bases between them. The CDR3 covers 15 residues. Germline-derived CDR1 and CDR2 are MNHNS and SASEGT. The CDR3 DNA is TGTGCCAGCAGTGAAAGCCTGATGGGTTCCTACGAGCAGTACGTC. Translated: CASSESLMGSYEQYV.